This T cell receptor beta chain was sequenced in a study of T cell repertoires in cytomegalovirus infection. TCRdb independently ran MiXCR on the reads; one entry per CDR3 protein. The table includes 20,000 to 30,000 distinct CDR3 sequences, more than 20% detected once. Germline CDR1 is LNHDA and CDR2 is SQIVND (reference sequence). V gave up 3 bases and J gave up 3 bases; unmatched junction bases: 8. This CDR3 has 16 residues. Details on this clonotype: Its antigen remains unknown.

The material was CD8+ T cells from cultured PBMCs, obtained from culture after CMV antigen stimulation. V is TRBV19 and J is TRBJ2-7, with TRBD1 matching over 10 bases. The origin of this receptor is a human donor in good health (CMV status not recorded). Some clones in this sample may be carry-over from other donors' samples. The CDR3 nucleotides read TGTGCCAGTAGTATCCGACGGGGACAGGGGTTCTACGAGCAGTACTTC. It specifies CASSIRRGQGFYEQYF. Using reference TRBV19 and TRBJ2-7 for the parts outside the CDR3, the full variable domain is DGGITQSPKYLFRKEGQNVTLSCEQNLNHDAMYWYRQDPGQGLRLIYYSQIVNDFQKGDIAEGYSVSREKKESFPLTVTSAQKNPTAFYLCASSIRRGQGFYEQYFGPGTRLTVT.